This T cell receptor (beta chain) was recovered during a study of PD-1 blockade in classical Hodgkin lymphoma. Every single patient, without exception, relapsed after autologous stem cell transplantation, and brentuximab vedotin exposure varied. Note on this clone: What it binds is unknown.

This table comes from immunoSEQ multiplex PCR, and its TCRdb copy is limited to in-frame clones, with some not included. Of tens of thousands of clones listed, approximately 71% are singletons. Points from the study as a whole: Patients were excluded if nivolumab began under 1 year after ASCT (the autologous transplant). With CD4+ cells, TCR diversity rose significantly by C4D1, but not with CD8+ cells. Complete responders possessed baseline diversity comparable to newly diagnosed patients. Prior therapy or disease activity may underlie the repertoire differences, whose causes remain undefined.

The sequences come from peripheral blood mononuclear cells (PBMCs), collected at baseline. The sequence was obtained from a human donor with classical Hodgkin lymphoma.

The CDR3 coding sequence is TGTGCCAGCAGCTTATGGGCAGGGGGAAATCAGCCCCAGCATTTT. Its translation: CASSLWAGGNQPQHF. The chain joins TRBV7-2 to TRBJ1-5; 7 nucleotides line up with TRBD1. Germline loops: CDR1 SGHTA, CDR2 FQGNSA. After removal of 2 bases from V and 4 bases from J, the junction contained 5 bases not matched to a gene. The CDR3 loop spans 15 amino acids.